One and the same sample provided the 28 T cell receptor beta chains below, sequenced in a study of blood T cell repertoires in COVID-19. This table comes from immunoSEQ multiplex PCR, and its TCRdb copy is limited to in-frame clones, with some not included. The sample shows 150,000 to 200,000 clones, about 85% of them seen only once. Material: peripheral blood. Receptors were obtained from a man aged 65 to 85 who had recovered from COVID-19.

This chain's CDR3 is CASTNREAGGKLFF. CDR3 in DNA: TGTGCCAGCACCAACCGGGAGGCGGGTGGAAAACTGTTTTTT. V usage is TRBV5-4 and J usage is TRBJ1-4; D is ambiguous. Germline CDR1 reads SGHNT; CDR2 reads YYREEE (reference sequence). The V and J ends lost 6 bases and 10 bases respectively, with 19 bases between them. The CDR3 consists of 14 residues.

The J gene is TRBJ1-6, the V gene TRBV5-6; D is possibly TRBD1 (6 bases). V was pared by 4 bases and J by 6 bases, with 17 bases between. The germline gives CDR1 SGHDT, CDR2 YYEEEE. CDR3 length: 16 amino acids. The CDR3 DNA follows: TGTGCCAGCAGCAGATTAGACAGGCTAGGTAATTCACCCCTCCACTTT. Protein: CASSRLDRLGNSPLHF.

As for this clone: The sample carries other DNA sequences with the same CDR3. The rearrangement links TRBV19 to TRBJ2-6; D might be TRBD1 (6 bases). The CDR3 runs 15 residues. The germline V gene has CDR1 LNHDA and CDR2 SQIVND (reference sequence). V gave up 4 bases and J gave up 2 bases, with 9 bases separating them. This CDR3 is CASSRNRAGANVLTF. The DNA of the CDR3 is TGTGCCAGTAGTAGAAACAGGGCTGGGGCCAACGTCCTGACTTTC.

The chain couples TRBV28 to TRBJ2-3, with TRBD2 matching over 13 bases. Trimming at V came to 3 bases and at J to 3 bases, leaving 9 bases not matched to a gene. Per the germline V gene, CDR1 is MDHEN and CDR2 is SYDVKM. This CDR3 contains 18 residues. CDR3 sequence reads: CASSFRTSGRGWTDTQYF. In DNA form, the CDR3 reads TGTGCCAGCAGTTTCCGGACTAGCGGGAGAGGTTGGACAGATACGCAGTATTTT.

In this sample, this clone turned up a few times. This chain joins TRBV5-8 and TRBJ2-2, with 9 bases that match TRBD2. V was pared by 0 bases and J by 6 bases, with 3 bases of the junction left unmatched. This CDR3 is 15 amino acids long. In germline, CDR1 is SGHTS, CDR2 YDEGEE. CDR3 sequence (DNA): TGTGCCAGCAGCTTGGCTGTAGCGGGAGCCGGGGAGCTGTTTTTT. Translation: CASSLAVAGAGELFF.

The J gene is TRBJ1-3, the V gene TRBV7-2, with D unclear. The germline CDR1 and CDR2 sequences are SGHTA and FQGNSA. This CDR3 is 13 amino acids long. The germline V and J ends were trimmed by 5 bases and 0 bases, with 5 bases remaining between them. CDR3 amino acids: CASSLSSGNTIYF. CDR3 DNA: TGTGCCAGCAGCCTATCCTCTGGAAACACCATATATTTT.

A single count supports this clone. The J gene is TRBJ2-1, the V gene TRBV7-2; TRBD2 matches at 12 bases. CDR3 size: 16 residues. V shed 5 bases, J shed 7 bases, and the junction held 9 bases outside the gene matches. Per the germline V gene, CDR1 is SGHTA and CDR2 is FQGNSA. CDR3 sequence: CASSPVGTSGRNEQFF. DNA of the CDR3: TGTGCCAGCAGCCCTGTCGGGACTAGCGGGCGGAATGAGCAGTTCTTC.

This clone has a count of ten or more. Written as DNA, the CDR3 is TGCGCCAGCAGCTCCGCCGGGACTGCCCCAAATGAGCAGTTCTTC. It translates to CASSSAGTAPNEQFF. The V and J genes are TRBV5-1 and TRBJ2-1; weak D call: TRBD2 (6 bases). The germline V gene encodes CDR1 SGHRS and CDR2 YFSETQ. This CDR3 is built from 15 residues. V was trimmed by 3 bases and J by 7 bases, leaving 17 bases between them.

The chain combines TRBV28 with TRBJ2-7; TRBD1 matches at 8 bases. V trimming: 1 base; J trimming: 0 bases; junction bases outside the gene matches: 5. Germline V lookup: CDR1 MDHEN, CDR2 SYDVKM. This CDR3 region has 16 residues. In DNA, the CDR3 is TGTGCCAGCAGTTTATCCGGGACAGGCGGCTCCTACGAGCAGTACTTC. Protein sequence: CASSLSGTGGSYEQYF. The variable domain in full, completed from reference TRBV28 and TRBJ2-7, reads DVKVTQSSRYLVKRTGEKVFLECVQDMDHENMFWYRQDPGLGLRLIYFSYDVKMKEKGDIPEGYSVSREKKERFSLILESASTNQTSMYLCASSLSGTGGSYEQYFGPGTRLTVT.

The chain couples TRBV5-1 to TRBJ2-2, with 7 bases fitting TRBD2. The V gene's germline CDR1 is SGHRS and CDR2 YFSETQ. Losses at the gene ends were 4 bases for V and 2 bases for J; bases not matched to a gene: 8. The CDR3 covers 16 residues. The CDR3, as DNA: TGCGCCAGCAGCCCCAGCCTAGCGGACAACACCGGGGAGCTGTTTTTT. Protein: CASSPSLADNTGELFF.

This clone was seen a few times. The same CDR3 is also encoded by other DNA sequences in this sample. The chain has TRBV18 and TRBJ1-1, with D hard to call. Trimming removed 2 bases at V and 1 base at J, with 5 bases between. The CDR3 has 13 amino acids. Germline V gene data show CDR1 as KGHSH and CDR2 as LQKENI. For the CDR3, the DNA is TGTGCCAGCTCACCAGGGCAGAACACTGAAGCTTTCTTT. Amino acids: CASSPGQNTEAFF.

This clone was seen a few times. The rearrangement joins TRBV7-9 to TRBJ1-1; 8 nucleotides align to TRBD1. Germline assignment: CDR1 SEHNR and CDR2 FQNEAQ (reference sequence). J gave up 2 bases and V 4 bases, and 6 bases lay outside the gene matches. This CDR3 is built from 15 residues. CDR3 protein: CASSSRDRLNTEAFF. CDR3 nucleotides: TGTGCCAGCAGCTCCCGGGACAGGCTAAACACTGAAGCTTTCTTT.

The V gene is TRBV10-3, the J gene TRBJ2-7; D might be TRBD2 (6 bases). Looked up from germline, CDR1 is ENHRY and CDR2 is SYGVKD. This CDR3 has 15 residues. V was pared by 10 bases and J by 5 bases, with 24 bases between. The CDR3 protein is CATTATSGTRDEQYF. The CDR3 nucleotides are TGTGCCACCACGGCGACTAGTGGAACGCGTGACGAGCAGTACTTC.

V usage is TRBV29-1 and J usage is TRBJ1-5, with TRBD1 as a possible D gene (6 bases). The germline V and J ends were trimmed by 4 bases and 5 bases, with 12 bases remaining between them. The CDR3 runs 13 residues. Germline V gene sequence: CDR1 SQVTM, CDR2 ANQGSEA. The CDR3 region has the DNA TGCAGCGTTGCCAAGGGGGAGTATCAGCCCCAGCATTTT. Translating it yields CSVAKGEYQPQHF.

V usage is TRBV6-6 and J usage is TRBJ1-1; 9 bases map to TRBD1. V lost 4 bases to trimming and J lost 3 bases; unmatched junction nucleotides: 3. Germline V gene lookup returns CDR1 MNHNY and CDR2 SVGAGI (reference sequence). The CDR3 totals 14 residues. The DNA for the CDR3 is TGTGCCAGCAGTTCCCGGACAGGGGACACTGAAGCTTTCTTT. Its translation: CASSSRTGDTEAFF.

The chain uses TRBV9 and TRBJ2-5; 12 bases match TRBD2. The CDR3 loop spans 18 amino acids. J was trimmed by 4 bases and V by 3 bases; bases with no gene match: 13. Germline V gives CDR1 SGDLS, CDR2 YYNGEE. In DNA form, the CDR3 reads TGTGCCAGCAGCGCGTCGGGACTAGCGGGCCTAGGGGCAGAGACCCAGTACTTC. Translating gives CASSASGLAGLGAETQYF. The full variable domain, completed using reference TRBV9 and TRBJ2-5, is DSGVTQTPKHLITATGQRVTLRCSPRSGDLSVYWYQQSLDQGLQFLIQYYNGEERAKGNILERFSAQQFPDLHSELNLSSLELGDSALYFCASSASGLAGLGAETQYFGPGTRLLVL.

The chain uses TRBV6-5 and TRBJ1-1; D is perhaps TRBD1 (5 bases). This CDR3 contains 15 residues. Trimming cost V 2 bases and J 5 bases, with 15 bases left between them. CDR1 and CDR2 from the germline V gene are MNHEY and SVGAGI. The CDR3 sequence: CASSYTGALGTEAFF. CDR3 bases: TGTGCCAGCAGTTACACTGGGGCCCTAGGTACTGAAGCTTTCTTT.

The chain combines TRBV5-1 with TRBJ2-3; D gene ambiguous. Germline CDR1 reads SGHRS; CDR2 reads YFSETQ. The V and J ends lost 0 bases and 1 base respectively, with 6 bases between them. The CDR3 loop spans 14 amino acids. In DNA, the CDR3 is TGCGCCAGCAGCTTGGCAGAGGGCACAGATACGCAGTATTTT. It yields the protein CASSLAEGTDTQYF.

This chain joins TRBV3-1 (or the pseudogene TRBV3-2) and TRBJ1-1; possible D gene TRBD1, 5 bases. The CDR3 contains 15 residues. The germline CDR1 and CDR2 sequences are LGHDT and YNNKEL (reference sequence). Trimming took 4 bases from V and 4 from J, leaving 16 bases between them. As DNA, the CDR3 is TGTGCCAGCAGCCGCCGAAGTGCAGGGCTCACTGAAGCTTTCTTT. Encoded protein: CASSRRSAGLTEAFF.

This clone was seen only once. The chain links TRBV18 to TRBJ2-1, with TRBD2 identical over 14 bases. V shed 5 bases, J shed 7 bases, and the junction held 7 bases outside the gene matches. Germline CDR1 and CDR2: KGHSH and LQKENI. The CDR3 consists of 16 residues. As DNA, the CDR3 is TGTGCCAGCTCATCGGGGACTAGCGGGAGAGGTAATGAGCAGTTCTTC. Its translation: CASSSGTSGRGNEQFF.

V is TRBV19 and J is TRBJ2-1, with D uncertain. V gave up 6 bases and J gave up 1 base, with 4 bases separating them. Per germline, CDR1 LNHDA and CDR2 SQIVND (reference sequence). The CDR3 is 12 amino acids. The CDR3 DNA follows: TGTGCCAGTAGCAGGTCCTACAATGAGCAGTTCTTC. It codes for CASSRSYNEQFF.

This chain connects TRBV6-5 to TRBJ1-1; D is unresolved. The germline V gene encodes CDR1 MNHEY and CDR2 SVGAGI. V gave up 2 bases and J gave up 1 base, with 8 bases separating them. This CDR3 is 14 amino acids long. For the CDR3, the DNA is TGTGCCAGCAGTTACCACCAGGAGAACACTGAAGCTTTCTTT. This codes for CASSYHQENTEAFF.

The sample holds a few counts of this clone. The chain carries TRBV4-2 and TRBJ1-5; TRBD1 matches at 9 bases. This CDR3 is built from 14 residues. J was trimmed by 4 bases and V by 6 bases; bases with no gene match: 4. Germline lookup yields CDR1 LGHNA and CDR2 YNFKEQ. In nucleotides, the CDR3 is TGTGCCAGCAGTCGAGGACAGGGGAATCAGCCCCAGCATTTT. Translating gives CASSRGQGNQPQHF.

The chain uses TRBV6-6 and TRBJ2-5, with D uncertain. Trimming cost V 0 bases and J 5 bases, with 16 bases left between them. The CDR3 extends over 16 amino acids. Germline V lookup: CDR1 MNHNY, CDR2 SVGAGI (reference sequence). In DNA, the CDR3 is TGTGCCAGCAGTTACTCCGGCAGCACCCAGGCCGAGACCCAGTACTTC. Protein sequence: CASSYSGSTQAETQYF.

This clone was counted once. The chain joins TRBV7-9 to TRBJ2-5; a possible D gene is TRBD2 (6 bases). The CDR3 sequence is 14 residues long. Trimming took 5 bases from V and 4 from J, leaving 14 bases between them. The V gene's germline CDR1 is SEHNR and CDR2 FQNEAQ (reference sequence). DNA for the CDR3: TGTGCCAGCAGCCAGTCGGGAGTTCCAGAGACCCAGTACTTC. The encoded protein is CASSQSGVPETQYF. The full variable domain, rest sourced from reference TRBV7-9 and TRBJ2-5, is DTGVSQNPRHKITKRGQNVTFRCDPISEHNRLYWYRQTLGQGPEFLTYFQNEAQLEKSRLLSDRFSAERPKGSFSTLEIQRTEQGDSAMYLCASSQSGVPETQYFGPGTRLLVL.

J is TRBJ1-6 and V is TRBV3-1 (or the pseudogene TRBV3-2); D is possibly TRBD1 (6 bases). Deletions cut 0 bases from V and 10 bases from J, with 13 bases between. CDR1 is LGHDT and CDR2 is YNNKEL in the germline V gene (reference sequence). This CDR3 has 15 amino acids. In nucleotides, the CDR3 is TGTGCCAGCAGCCAAGATAGGGGGATTGGATCACCCCTCCACTTT. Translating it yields CASSQDRGIGSPLHF.

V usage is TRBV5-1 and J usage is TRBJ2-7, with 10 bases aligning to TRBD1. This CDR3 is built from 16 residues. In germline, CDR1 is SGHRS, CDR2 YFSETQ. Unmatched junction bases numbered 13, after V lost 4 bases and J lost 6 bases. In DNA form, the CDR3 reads TGCGCCAGCAGCCCTGGGGTGACAGGGGGCATCGGCGAGCAGTACTTC. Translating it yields CASSPGVTGGIGEQYF.

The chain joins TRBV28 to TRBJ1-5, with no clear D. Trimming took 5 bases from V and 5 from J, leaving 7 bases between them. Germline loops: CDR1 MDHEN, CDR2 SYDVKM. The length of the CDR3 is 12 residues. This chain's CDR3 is CASSPRDQPQHF. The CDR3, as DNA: TGTGCCAGCAGTCCCCGGGATCAGCCCCAGCATTTT. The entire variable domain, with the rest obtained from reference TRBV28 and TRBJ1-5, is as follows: DVKVTQSSRYLVKRTGEKVFLECVQDMDHENMFWYRQDPGLGLRLIYFSYDVKMKEKGDIPEGYSVSREKKERFSLILESASTNQTSMYLCASSPRDQPQHFGDGTRLSIL.